The 18 T cell receptor beta chains below were found in one sample sequenced in a study of control samples from healthy donors and cancer patients. Profiling relied on immunoSEQ multiplex PCR, and the TCRdb table lists in-frame clones only, not all of them. This table has approximately 190,000 clones, approximately 90% appearing once. The specimen was blood. The receptors come from a man aged 25 to 45 in good health.

The chain has TRBV2 and TRBJ1-5, with D possibly being TRBD1 (5 bases). The CDR3 contains 13 residues. The V end lost 8 bases, the J end lost 0 bases, and 8 bases lay between the germline ends. Germline CDR1 is SNHLY and CDR2 is FYNNEI. The CDR3, as DNA: TGTGCCAGCGCGGGGGGTAGCAATCAGCCCCAGCATTTT. It yields the protein CASAGGSNQPQHF.

The CDR3 coding sequence is TGCGCCAGCAGTGAAGTCAGGACGTACACCGGGGAGCTGTTTTTT. It specifies CASSEVRTYTGELFF. The chain joins TRBV10-2 to TRBJ2-2, with D unresolved. The CDR3 consists of 15 residues. Trimming took off 3 bases at V and 3 bases at J, with 11 bases between the two ends. CDR1 WSHSY and CDR2 SAAADI come from the germline V gene.

V usage is TRBV6-1 and J usage is TRBJ1-5; 7 bases are shared with TRBD1. Losses at the gene ends were 2 bases for V and 4 bases for J; bases not matched to a gene: 5. CDR1 is MNHNS, CDR2 SASEGT, per germline. This CDR3 has 15 residues. The CDR3 region is CASSESTGQNQPQHF. The CDR3 DNA follows: TGTGCCAGCAGTGAATCGACAGGGCAGAATCAGCCCCAGCATTTT.

V gene TRBV5-1 combines with J gene TRBJ2-3; D is ambiguous. The V and J ends lost 4 bases and 7 bases respectively, with 10 bases between them. The CDR3 loop spans 12 amino acids. CDR1 and CDR2 from the germline V gene are SGHRS and YFSETQ. The chain's CDR3 is CASSPQTYTQYF. The CDR3 nucleotides read TGCGCCAGCAGCCCACAGACGTATACGCAGTATTTT.

The V gene is TRBV18, the J gene TRBJ1-4, with no clear D. The CDR3 consists of 13 residues. Germline values: CDR1 KGHSH, CDR2 LQKENI. V was trimmed by 6 bases and J by 6 bases, leaving 11 bases between them. The chain's CDR3 is CASSPGGDEKLFF. The CDR3, as DNA: TGTGCCAGCTCCCCGGGAGGTGATGAAAAACTGTTTTTT.

This clone has a single count. This chain uses TRBV5-1 with TRBJ2-7; D is possibly TRBD1 (5 bases). This CDR3 region has 15 residues. The V end was cut by 2 bases, the J end by 3 bases, with 15 bases between. The germline gives CDR1 SGHRS, CDR2 YFSETQ. The CDR3 region has the DNA TGCGCCAGCAGCTTTCCCAGGGCAGGGAACTACGAGCAGTACTTC. Translating it yields CASSFPRAGNYEQYF.

The CDR3 bases are TGCGCCAGCAGCTTGGGCGCAGGGTACACTGAAGCTTTCTTT. Translating gives CASSLGAGYTEAFF. The rearrangement links TRBV5-1 to TRBJ1-1, with D perhaps matching TRBD1 (5 bases). Trimming took 0 bases from V and 3 from J, leaving 9 bases between them. The CDR3 loop spans 14 amino acids. CDR1 and CDR2 (germline): SGHRS, YFSETQ.

The gene calls are TRBV6-5 and TRBJ2-5; the match to TRBD1 covers 8 bases. V shed 6 bases, J shed 4 bases, and the junction held 7 bases outside the gene matches. The CDR3 has 14 residues. Germline V lookup: CDR1 MNHEY, CDR2 SVGAGI. CDR3 nucleotides: TGTGCCAGCAGGCGGACAGGGCGGAGAGAGACCCAGTACTTC. As protein: CASRRTGRRETQYF.

V gene TRBV7-8 combines with J gene TRBJ1-6, with D uncertain. Germline CDR1 SGHVS, CDR2 FQNEAQ. V was trimmed by 5 bases and J by 10 bases, leaving 12 bases between them. This CDR3 comprises 13 residues. The CDR3 spells CASSISVLSPLHF. CDR3 bases: TGTGCCAGCAGCATAAGTGTGTTGTCACCCCTCCACTTT.

The table lists this clone with a count of one. This rearrangement joins TRBV7-9 to TRBJ1-2; TRBD1 matches 10 bases. The CDR3 is made up of 14 amino acids. The V gene's germline CDR1 is SEHNR and CDR2 FQNEAQ (reference sequence). Trimming at V came to 8 bases and at J to 8 bases, leaving 11 bases not matched to a gene. The DNA of the CDR3 is TGTGCCAGCGGACGGACAGGGGGGGTGATAGGCTACACCTTC. Its protein is CASGRTGGVIGYTF.

The gene calls are TRBV7-9 and TRBJ2-1; TRBD2 agrees at 13 bases. This CDR3 has 15 amino acids. Trimming at V came to 5 bases and at J to 8 bases, leaving 6 bases not matched to a gene. CDR1 and CDR2 (germline): SEHNR, FQNEAQ (reference sequence). The CDR3 spells CASSQGTSGADEQFF. The CDR3 nucleotides are TGTGCCAGCAGCCAAGGGACTAGCGGGGCAGATGAGCAGTTCTTC.

This clone occurred once. The J gene is TRBJ2-7, the V gene TRBV6-5; 11 nucleotides align to TRBD2. After removal of 0 bases from V and 3 bases from J, the junction contained 1 base not matched to a gene. The CDR3 covers 15 residues. Germline loops: CDR1 MNHEY, CDR2 SVGAGI. The CDR3 spells CASSYSLAGGYEQYF. The DNA of the CDR3 is TGTGCCAGCAGTTACTCCCTAGCGGGGGGCTACGAGCAGTACTTC.

The chain links TRBV29-1 to TRBJ2-4; D is unclear. Germline V gene data show CDR1 as SQVTM and CDR2 as ANQGSEA. The CDR3 is 11 residues long. The V end lost 5 bases, the J end lost 3 bases, and 5 bases lay between the germline ends. The CDR3: CSVFGKNIQYF. The CDR3, as DNA: TGCAGCGTTTTTGGCAAAAACATTCAGTACTTC.

V is TRBV6-6 and J is TRBJ2-7, with D possibly being TRBD1 (7 bases). The CDR3 contains 16 residues. V was pared by 0 bases and J by 3 bases, with 15 bases between. CDR1 is MNHNY, CDR2 SVGAGI, per germline (reference sequence). CDR3 protein: CASSYSRQGGNYEQYF. CDR3 DNA sequence: TGTGCCAGCAGTTACTCCCGACAGGGAGGAAACTACGAGCAGTACTTC.

The CDR3, as DNA: TGTGCCAGCAGCAAAGTCGCTAGCGGGGTCGAGCAGTACTTC. Protein product: CASSKVASGVEQYF. The genes are TRBV21-1 and TRBJ2-7; the table's D call of TRBD2 was not tested on the DNA. TRBV21-1 is an annotated pseudogene. This CDR3 contains 14 residues.

This chain joins TRBV10-2 and TRBJ1-1, with 9 positions matching TRBD1. Germline-derived CDR1 and CDR2 are WSHSY and SAAADI. This CDR3 contains 15 residues. V gave up 5 bases and J gave up 6 bases; unmatched junction bases: 10. CDR3 amino acids: CASSPLGQGLAEAFF. In DNA, the CDR3 is TGCGCCAGCAGTCCCCTGGGACAGGGCTTGGCTGAAGCTTTCTTT.

The rearrangement uses TRBV30 and TRBJ1-2; D ambiguous. The CDR3 is made up of 10 amino acids. V lost 4 bases and J 8 bases, leaving 8 bases between the germline ends. The V gene's germline CDR1 is GTSNPN and CDR2 SVGIG (reference sequence). Here the CDR3 DNA reads TGTGCCTGGAAAGCGCGCGGCTACACCTTC. This encodes CAWKARGYTF.

The V and J genes are TRBV5-8 and TRBJ1-5; a weak D match, TRBD1 (6 bases). Trimming shortened V by 7 bases and J by 1 base, and 18 bases separated the two germline ends. The CDR3 loop spans 16 amino acids. CDR1 SGHTS and CDR2 YDEGEE come from the germline V gene. CDR3: CASAWTVVRSNQPQHF. The CDR3 nucleotides read TGTGCCAGCGCCTGGACAGTGGTTAGAAGCAATCAGCCCCAGCATTTT.